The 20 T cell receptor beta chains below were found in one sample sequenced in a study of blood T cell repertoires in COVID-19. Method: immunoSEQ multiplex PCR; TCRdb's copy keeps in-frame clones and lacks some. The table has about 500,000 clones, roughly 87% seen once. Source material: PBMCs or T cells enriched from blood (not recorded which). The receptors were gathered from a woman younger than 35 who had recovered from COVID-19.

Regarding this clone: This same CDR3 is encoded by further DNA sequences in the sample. CDR3 protein: CASSSGTGSGNTIYF. The CDR3 nucleotides are TGTGCCAGCAGCTCCGGGACAGGCTCTGGAAACACCATATATTTT. The chain has TRBV7-9 and TRBJ1-3; 8 bases line up with TRBD1. The CDR3 totals 15 residues. The junction had 2 bases not matched to a gene; V was cut back by 4 bases and J by 0 bases. The V gene's germline CDR1 is SEHNR and CDR2 FQNEAQ (reference sequence).

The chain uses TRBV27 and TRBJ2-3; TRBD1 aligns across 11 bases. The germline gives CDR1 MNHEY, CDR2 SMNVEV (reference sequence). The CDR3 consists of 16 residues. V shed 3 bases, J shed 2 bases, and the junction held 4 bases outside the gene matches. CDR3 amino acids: CASSFWTGGLTDTQYF. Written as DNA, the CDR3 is TGTGCCAGCAGTTTTTGGACAGGGGGCCTCACAGATACGCAGTATTTT.

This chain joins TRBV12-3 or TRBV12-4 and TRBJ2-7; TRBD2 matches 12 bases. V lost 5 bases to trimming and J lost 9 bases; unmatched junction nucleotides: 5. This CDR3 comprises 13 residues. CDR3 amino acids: CASSTGLAGLQYF. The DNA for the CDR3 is TGTGCCAGCAGTACCGGACTAGCGGGGCTGCAGTACTTC.

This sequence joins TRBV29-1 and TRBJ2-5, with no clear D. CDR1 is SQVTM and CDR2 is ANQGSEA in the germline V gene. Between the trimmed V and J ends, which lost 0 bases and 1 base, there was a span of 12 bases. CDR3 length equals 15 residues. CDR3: CSVEDLRGTQETQYF. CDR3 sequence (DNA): TGCAGCGTTGAAGATCTTCGCGGAACCCAAGAGACCCAGTACTTC.

CDR3 loop: CASSVDRVDQPQHF. The CDR3 DNA sequence: TGTGCCAGTAGTGTTGACAGGGTGGATCAGCCCCAGCATTTT. This chain connects TRBV19 to TRBJ1-5, with TRBD1 identical over 7 bases. V lost 5 bases to trimming and J lost 5 bases; unmatched junction nucleotides: 6. Per the germline V gene, CDR1 is LNHDA and CDR2 is SQIVND (reference sequence). The CDR3 spans 14 residues.

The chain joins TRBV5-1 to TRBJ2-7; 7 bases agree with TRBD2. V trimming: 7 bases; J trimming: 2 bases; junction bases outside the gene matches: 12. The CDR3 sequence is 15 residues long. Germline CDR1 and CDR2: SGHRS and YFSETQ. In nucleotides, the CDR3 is TGCGCCAGCCAGCGGGACGGGGCAGATGCCTACGAGCAGTACTTC. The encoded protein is CASQRDGADAYEQYF. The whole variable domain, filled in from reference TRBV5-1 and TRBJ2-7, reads KAGVTQTPRYLIKTRGQQVTLSCSPISGHRSVSWYQQTPGQGLQFLFEYFSETQRNKGNFPGRFSGRQFSNSRSEMNVSTLELGDSALYLCASQRDGADAYEQYFGPGTRLTVT.

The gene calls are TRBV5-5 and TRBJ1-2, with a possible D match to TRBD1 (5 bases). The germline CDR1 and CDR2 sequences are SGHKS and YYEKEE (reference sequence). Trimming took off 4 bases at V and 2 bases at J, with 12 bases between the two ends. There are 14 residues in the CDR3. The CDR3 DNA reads TGTGCCAGCAGCCTCGGACACTTAAACTATGGCTACACCTTC. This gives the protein CASSLGHLNYGYTF.

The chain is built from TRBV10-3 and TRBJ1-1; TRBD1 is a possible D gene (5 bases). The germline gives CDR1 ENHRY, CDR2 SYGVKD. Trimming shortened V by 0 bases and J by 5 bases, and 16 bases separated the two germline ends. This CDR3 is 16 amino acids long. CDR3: CAISESLGEVGTEAFF. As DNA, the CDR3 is TGTGCCATCAGTGAGTCGTTGGGGGAGGTAGGGACTGAAGCTTTCTTT.

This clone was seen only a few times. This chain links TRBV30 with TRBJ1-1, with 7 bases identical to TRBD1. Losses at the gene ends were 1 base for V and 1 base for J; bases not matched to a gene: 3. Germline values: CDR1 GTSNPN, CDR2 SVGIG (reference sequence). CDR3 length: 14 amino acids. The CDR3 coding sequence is TGTGCCTGGAGTGAGGGACAGCGGAACACTGAAGCTTTCTTT. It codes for CAWSEGQRNTEAFF.

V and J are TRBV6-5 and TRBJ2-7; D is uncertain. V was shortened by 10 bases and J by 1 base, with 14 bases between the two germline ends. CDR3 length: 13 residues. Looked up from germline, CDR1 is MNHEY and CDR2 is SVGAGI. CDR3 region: CAISFEESYEQYF. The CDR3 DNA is TGTGCCATATCCTTCGAGGAATCCTACGAGCAGTACTTC.

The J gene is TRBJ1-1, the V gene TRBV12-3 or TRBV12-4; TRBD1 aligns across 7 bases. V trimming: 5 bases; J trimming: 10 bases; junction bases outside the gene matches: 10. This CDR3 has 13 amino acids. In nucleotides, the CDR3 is TGTGCCAGCAGTCTCCGACAGGGCAGAGGAGCTTTCTTT. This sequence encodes CASSLRQGRGAFF.

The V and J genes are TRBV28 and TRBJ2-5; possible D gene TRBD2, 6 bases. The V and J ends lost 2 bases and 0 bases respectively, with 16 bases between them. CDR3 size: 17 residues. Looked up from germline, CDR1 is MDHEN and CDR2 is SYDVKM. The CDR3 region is CASSLRVGSGDQETQYF. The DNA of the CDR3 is TGTGCCAGCAGTTTACGGGTTGGGTCGGGGGACCAAGAGACCCAGTACTTC.

Written as DNA, the CDR3 is TGTGCCAGCAGTTCCACAGGGGGCGAGGGAAAACTGTTTTTT. Amino acid sequence: CASSSTGGEGKLFF. V is TRBV6-5 and J is TRBJ1-4; 9 bases fit TRBD1. The V and J ends lost 4 bases and 10 bases, in that order; junction bases with no gene match: 7. Germline CDR1 and CDR2: MNHEY and SVGAGI. The CDR3 has 14 amino acids.

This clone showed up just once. CDR3 protein: CASRDQGIPNYGYTF. As DNA, the CDR3 is TGTGCCAGCCGAGACCAGGGAATACCTAACTATGGCTACACCTTC. This chain joins TRBV19 and TRBJ1-2; D is possibly TRBD1 (5 bases). The V end lost 9 bases, the J end lost 0 bases, and 17 bases lay between the germline ends. Germline V CDR1 and CDR2: LNHDA, SQIVND (reference sequence). The CDR3 runs to 15 residues.

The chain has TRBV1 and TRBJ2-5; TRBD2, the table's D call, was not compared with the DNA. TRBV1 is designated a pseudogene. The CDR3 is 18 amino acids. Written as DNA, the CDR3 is TGCACCAGCAGCCGCCAGACATCCCGGGGGGACCACCAAGAGACCCAGTACTTC. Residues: CTSSRQTSRGDHQETQYF.

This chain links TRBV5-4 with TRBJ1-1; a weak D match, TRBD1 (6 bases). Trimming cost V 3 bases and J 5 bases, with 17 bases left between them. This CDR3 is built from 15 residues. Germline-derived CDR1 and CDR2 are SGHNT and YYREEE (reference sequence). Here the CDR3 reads CASSWRPGDGTEAFF. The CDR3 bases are TGTGCCAGCAGCTGGCGCCCAGGGGATGGGACTGAAGCTTTCTTT.

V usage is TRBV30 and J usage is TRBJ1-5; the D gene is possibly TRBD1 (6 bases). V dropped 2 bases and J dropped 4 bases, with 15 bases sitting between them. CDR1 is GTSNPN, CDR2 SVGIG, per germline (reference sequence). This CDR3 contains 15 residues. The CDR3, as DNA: TGTGCCTGGAGTTCTGTAGGGACAATTAATCAGCCCCAGCATTTT. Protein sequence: CAWSSVGTINQPQHF.

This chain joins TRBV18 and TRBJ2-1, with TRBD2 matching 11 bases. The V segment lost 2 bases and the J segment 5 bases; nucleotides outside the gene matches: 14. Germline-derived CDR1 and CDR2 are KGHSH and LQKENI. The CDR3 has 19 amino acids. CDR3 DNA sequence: TGTGCCAGCTCACCAAGGCTGGGGCTAGCGGGGGGCCGGGACAATGAGCAGTTCTTC. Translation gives CASSPRLGLAGGRDNEQFF.

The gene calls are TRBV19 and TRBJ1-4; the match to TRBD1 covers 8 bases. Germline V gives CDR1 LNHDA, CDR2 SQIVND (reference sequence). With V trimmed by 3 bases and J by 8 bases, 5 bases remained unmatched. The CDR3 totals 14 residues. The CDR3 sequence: CASSIPGTGEKLFF. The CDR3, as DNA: TGTGCCAGTAGTATCCCCGGGACAGGCGAAAAACTGTTTTTT.

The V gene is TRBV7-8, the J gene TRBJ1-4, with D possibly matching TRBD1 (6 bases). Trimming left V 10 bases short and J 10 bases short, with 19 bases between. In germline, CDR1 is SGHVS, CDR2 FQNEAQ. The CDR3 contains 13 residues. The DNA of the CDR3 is TGTGCCATCAGGACAGCCGAGAATCGAAAACTGTTTTTT. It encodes CAIRTAENRKLFF.